Presented here are 8 T cell receptor beta chains from one specimen sequenced in a study of blood T cell repertoires in COVID-19. Using immunoSEQ multiplex PCR, the repertoire was profiled, and TCRdb retains in-frame clones only, with some absent. Among 110,000 or so clones listed, 81% were seen once. The sequenced sample consisted of peripheral blood. The receptors were sampled from a man aged 45-65 years with acute or convalescent COVID-19.

V usage is TRBV27 and J usage is TRBJ2-7; 9 positions match TRBD1. After removal of 5 bases from V and 2 bases from J, the junction contained 10 bases not matched to a gene. CDR1 MNHEY and CDR2 SMNVEV come from the germline V gene (reference sequence). The CDR3 is 16 residues long. The CDR3 loop reads CASSPITGTGTYEQYF. Here the CDR3 DNA reads TGTGCCAGCAGTCCCATTACCGGGACAGGGACCTACGAGCAGTACTTC.

The CDR3 is CATRQWDIQYF. Here the CDR3 DNA reads TGTGCCACCCGACAGTGGGACATTCAGTACTTC. The chain has TRBV28 and TRBJ2-4; D is possibly TRBD1 (5 bases). V gave up 10 bases and J gave up 8 bases, with 12 bases separating them. This CDR3 is 11 amino acids long. Per germline, CDR1 MDHEN and CDR2 SYDVKM. The full variable domain, in which reference TRBV28 and TRBJ2-4 provide the parts outside the CDR3, is DVKVTQSSRYLVKRTGEKVFLECVQDMDHENMFWYRQDPGLGLRLIYFSYDVKMKEKGDIPEGYSVSREKKERFSLILESASTNQTSMYLCATRQWDIQYFGAGTRLSVL.

The gene calls are TRBV7-6 and TRBJ1-2; unclear D gene. V was pared by 5 bases and J by 5 bases, with 15 bases between. Per germline, CDR1 SGHVS and CDR2 FNYEAQ. The CDR3 covers 14 residues. CDR3 sequence: CASSPVAGAYGYTF. The CDR3 region has the DNA TGTGCCAGCAGCCCAGTCGCGGGTGCTTATGGCTACACCTTC.

CDR3 in DNA: TGTGCCAGCAGCTTAGCGCCAGGGGACCCCACCACCCAGAACACCGGGGAGCTGTTTTTT. It is translated as CASSLAPGDPTTQNTGELFF. This rearrangement joins TRBV7-7 to TRBJ2-2, with D possibly being TRBD1 (6 bases). Germline lookup yields CDR1 SSHAT and CDR2 FNYEAQ (reference sequence). The CDR3 loop spans 20 amino acids. V was pared by 0 bases and J by 1 base, with 21 bases between.

The chain links TRBV5-1 to TRBJ2-3; 12 nucleotides match TRBD1. The CDR3 is 17 residues long. The ends lost 2 bases at V and 2 bases at J; junction bases unmatched: 6. Germline CDR1 and CDR2: SGHRS and YFSETQ. CDR3 residues: CASSFSLGQGATDTQYF. CDR3 DNA: TGCGCCAGCAGCTTCTCTCTGGGACAGGGGGCCACAGATACGCAGTATTTT. The whole variable domain, remainder taken from reference TRBV5-1 and TRBJ2-3, is KAGVTQTPRYLIKTRGQQVTLSCSPISGHRSVSWYQQTPGQGLQFLFEYFSETQRNKGNFPGRFSGRQFSNSRSEMNVSTLELGDSALYLCASSFSLGQGATDTQYFGPGTRLTVL.

The chain has TRBV19 and TRBJ2-1, with 8 bases fitting TRBD2. Germline CDR1 is LNHDA and CDR2 is SQIVND (reference sequence). V gave up 3 bases and J gave up 7 bases; unmatched junction bases: 8. The CDR3 length is 15 residues. CDR3 sequence reads: CASSITGGAENEQFF. In nucleotides, the CDR3 is TGTGCCAGTAGTATTACCGGGGGGGCGGAGAATGAGCAGTTCTTC.

The chain has TRBV9 and TRBJ1-2; TRBD1 aligns across 7 bases. The CDR3 has 13 residues. The V gene end was trimmed by 0 bases and the J gene end by 7 bases; junction bases not matched to a gene: 3. Germline CDR1 is SGDLS and CDR2 is YYNGEE. CDR3 protein: CASSVDRGFGYTF. The CDR3 DNA reads as TGTGCCAGCAGCGTAGACAGGGGATTTGGCTACACCTTC.

The gene calls are TRBV7-2 and TRBJ1-4; D gene uncertain. The CDR3 loop spans 16 amino acids. The V gene's germline CDR1 is SGHTA and CDR2 FQGNSA. V dropped 5 bases and J dropped 0 bases, with 13 bases sitting between them. CDR3 nucleotides: TGTGCCAGCAGCCCATGGGGAGGGTCAACTAATGAAAAACTGTTTTTT. It is translated as CASSPWGGSTNEKLFF.